The 2 T cell receptor beta chains presented below share a single source sample, sequenced in a study of T cell responses to AZD1222 COVID-19 vaccine. Sequencing was performed with immunoSEQ multiplex PCR; in TCRdb, only in-frame clones are kept and a portion is missing. The sample has over 100,000 clones, about 91% seen once; the top ten hold over 6.5%. Material: peripheral blood, obtained on day 0 of AZD1222 vaccination. These receptors all come from an adult in good health.

The chain carries TRBV5-6 and TRBJ1-2, with 9 bases lining up with TRBD1. V lost 3 bases, J lost 8 bases, and 14 bases stayed unmatched. The CDR3 covers 16 residues. CDR1 is SGHDT, CDR2 YYEEEE, per germline. Written as DNA, the CDR3 is TGTGCCAGCAGCTACCGGGCGTTACAGGGGGCGCGAGGCTACACCTTC. It codes for CASSYRALQGARGYTF.

The V gene is TRBV21-1, the J gene TRBJ1-5; the tabulated D call, TRBD1, remains unverified against the DNA. TRBV21-1 counts as a pseudogene. The CDR3 runs 19 residues. The CDR3 sequence: CASSKNRWSDRGLDQPQHF. The DNA for the CDR3 is TGTGCCAGCAGCAAAAATCGGTGGAGCGACAGGGGGCTCGATCAGCCCCAGCATTTT.